The rows below give T cell receptor beta chains drawn from one sample of a study of naive and memory T cell subsets. MiXCR was run by TCRdb on the UMI-ligation and nested PCR reads, yielding one entry per CDR3 protein. The table has 85,000 to 130,000 distinct CDR3 sequences, approximately 15% seen once. Sample: naive CD8+ T cells from blood. The origin of the receptors is a human donor in good health. CDR3s include the opening cysteine and the closing phenylalanine or tryptophan. The D gene is left open where the match is weak. Rows give clone size only sometimes, using once, few, many, or a class for an expanded clone.

TRBJ2-5 | NA | TRBV4-1 | 14 | NA | CASSRGGGKETQYF | TGCGCCAGCAGCCGGGGAGGGGGGAAAGAGACCCAGTACTTC
TRBJ2-1 | few | TRBV5-6 | 12 | NA | CASSLEAGEQFF | TGTGCCAGCAGCTTGGAGGCCGGTGAGCAGTTCTTC
TRBJ1-4 | NA | TRBV7-9 | 13 | NA | CASSSESGEKLFF | TGTGCCAGCAGCTCTGAATCCGGGGAAAAACTGTTTTTT
TRBJ2-1 | few | TRBV11-2 | 20 | TRBD2 | CASTGWGSGRARSSYNEQFF | TGTGCCAGCACCGGATGGGGAAGCGGGAGGGCCAGGTCGTCCTACAATGAGCAGTTCTTC
TRBJ2-1 | NA | TRBV12-3/TRBV12-4 | 15 | NA | CASSFYSSSYNEQFF | TGTGCCAGCAGTTTCTACAGTTCCTCCTACAATGAGCAGTTCTTC
TRBJ2-3 | few | TRBV7-9 | 15 | TRBD1 | CASNQVDRDSDTQYF | TGTGCCAGCAACCAAGTGGACAGGGATTCAGATACGCAGTATTTT
TRBJ2-3 | NA | TRBV18 | 14 | NA | CASSPREREDTQYF | TGTGCCAGCTCACCACGGGAGAGGGAAGATACGCAGTATTTT
TRBJ1-1 | few | TRBV29-1 | 14 | TRBD1 | CSVEEGQGVPEAFF | TGCAGCGTTGAAGAGGGACAGGGGGTACCTGAAGCTTTCTTT
TRBJ2-7 | NA | TRBV14 | 11 | NA | CASSQRYEQYF | TGTGCCAGCAGCCAAAGGTACGAGCAGTACTTC
TRBJ2-5 | NA | TRBV28 | 16 | TRBD2 | CASSHLAGGLGETQYF | TGTGCCAGCAGCCACCTAGCGGGGGGGCTTGGAGAGACCCAGTACTTC
TRBJ1-5 | many | TRBV4-2 | 18 | NA | CASSPWGAGLGGNQPQHF | TGTGCCAGCAGCCCGTGGGGCGCAGGCCTGGGAGGCAATCAGCCCCAGCATTTT
TRBJ2-3 | many | TRBV24-1 | 15 | TRBD2 | CATSGWLAGAYTQYF | TGTGCCACCAGTGGGTGGCTAGCGGGAGCATATACGCAGTATTTT
TRBJ2-1 | few | TRBV28 | 14 | NA | CASSPDSHYNEQFF | TGTGCCAGCTCACCCGACAGTCACTACAATGAGCAGTTCTTC
TRBJ2-5 | NA | TRBV20-1 | 12 | NA | CSAMDSAKTQYF | TGCAGTGCCATGGACTCGGCAAAGACCCAGTACTTC
TRBJ2-7 | NA | TRBV13 | 15 | NA | CASSSLGIGEHEQYF | TGTGCCAGCAGTTCCCTCGGGATTGGGGAGCACGAGCAGTACTTC
TRBJ2-5 | few | TRBV6-2/TRBV6-3 | 15 | NA | CASSYRWGSRETQYF | TGTGCCAGCAGTTATAGGTGGGGGTCTCGGGAGACCCAGTACTTC
TRBJ2-3 | many | TRBV12-3/TRBV12-4 | 17 | TRBD2 | CASSLADSGRAADTQYF | TGTGCCAGCAGTTTAGCCGATAGCGGGAGGGCCGCAGATACGCAGTATTTT
TRBJ2-5 | few | TRBV7-7 | 15 | NA | CASSLGVTSQETQYF | TGTGCTAGCAGCTTAGGAGTTACTTCACAAGAGACCCAGTACTTC
TRBJ2-7 | few | TRBV5-5 | 15 | NA | CASSFSDQGVYEQYF | TGTGCCAGCAGCTTTTCAGACCAGGGTGTCTACGAGCAGTACTTC
TRBJ1-5 | NA | TRBV19 | 17 | NA | CASRSRTDIPSNQPQHF | TGTGCCAGTAGAAGCAGGACCGATATCCCAAGCAATCAGCCCCAGCATTTT
TRBJ2-7 | NA | TRBV6-5 | 14 | NA | CASSYSTGAYEQYF | TGTGCCAGCAGTTATAGTACGGGAGCCTACGAGCAGTACTTC
TRBJ1-4 | few | TRBV7-8 | 14 | TRBD1 | CASSRQGGDEKLFF | TGTGCCAGCAGTCGACAGGGAGGCGATGAAAAACTGTTTTTT
TRBJ1-1 | NA | TRBV10-3 | 13 | NA | CAIHNGGVAEAFF | TGTGCCATTCACAACGGGGGGGTGGCTGAAGCTTTCTTT
TRBJ1-4 | NA | TRBV13 | 15 | NA | CASSHTSLAGEKLFF | TGTGCCAGCAGTCATACCTCTCTAGCAGGAGAAAAACTGTTTTTT
TRBJ2-1 | many | TRBV6-1 | 16 | TRBD2 | CASSILAGVSYNEQFF | TGTGCCAGCAGTATCCTAGCGGGAGTTTCTTACAATGAGCAGTTCTTC
TRBJ2-7 | few | TRBV12-3/TRBV12-4 | 15 | NA | CASSQLQGGNYEQYF | TGTGCCAGCAGCCAGCTGCAGGGGGGGAATTACGAGCAGTACTTC